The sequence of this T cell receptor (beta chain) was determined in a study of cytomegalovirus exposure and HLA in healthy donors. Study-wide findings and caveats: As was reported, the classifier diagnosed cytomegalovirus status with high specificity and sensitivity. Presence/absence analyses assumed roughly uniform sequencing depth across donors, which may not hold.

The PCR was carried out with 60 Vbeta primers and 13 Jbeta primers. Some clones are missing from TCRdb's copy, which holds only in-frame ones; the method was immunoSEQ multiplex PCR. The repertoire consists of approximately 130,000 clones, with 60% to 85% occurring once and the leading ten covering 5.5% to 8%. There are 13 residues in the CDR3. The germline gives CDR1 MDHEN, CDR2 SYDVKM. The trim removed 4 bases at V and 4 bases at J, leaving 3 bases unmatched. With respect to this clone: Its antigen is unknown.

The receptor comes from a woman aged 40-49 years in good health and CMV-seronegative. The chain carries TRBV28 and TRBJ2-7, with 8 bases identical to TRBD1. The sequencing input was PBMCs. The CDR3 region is CASSSGTGYEQYF. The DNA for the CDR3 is TGTGCCAGCAGTTCCGGGACAGGTTACGAGCAGTACTTC.